This entry is about one T cell receptor beta chain. The data originate from a study of blood T cell repertoires in COVID-19. About the study: The United States, Italy and Spain were the sources of the acute and convalescent COVID-19 samples. PBMCs, B-cell-depleted T cells, or T cells were the source of the cDNA or gDNA that made up the material.

Original analysis: It was from reference gene primer amplification that nucleated cell counts were estimated. Method: immunoSEQ multiplex PCR; TCRdb's copy keeps in-frame clones and lacks some. V and J calls and clone size come straight from that table; D and trimming were deduced from the DNA. Of tens of thousands of clones detected, more than 90% appear once; the ten largest clones hold approximately 1.8%. This TCR was sampled from a man in his 60s with acute or convalescent COVID-19. What was sequenced was peripheral blood.

CDR3 region: CASSQDRVTYEQYF. The CDR3 region has the DNA TGCGCCAGCAGCCAAGATAGAGTGACCTACGAGCAGTACTTC. The V call is TRBV4-3, the J call TRBJ2-7; D gene uncertain. The germline V gene encodes CDR1 LGHNA and CDR2 YSLEER. The V end lost 0 bases, the J end lost 2 bases, and 8 bases lay between the germline ends. The CDR3 consists of 14 residues.